This TCR beta chain is from a study of blood T cell repertoires in COVID-19. Across the study: COVID-19 samples collected from the United States, Italy and Spain covered acute and convalescent phases. PBMCs, B-cell-depleted T cells, or T cells provided the cDNA or gDNA that made up the material.

On this clone itself: This may stem from a read error, because a much larger clone lies one nucleotide away.

Authors' methods: Nucleated cell counts were estimated from reference gene primer amplification. Sequencing was performed with immunoSEQ multiplex PCR; in TCRdb, only in-frame clones are kept and a portion is missing. That table is the source of V, J and clone size, and D and trimming were worked out from the DNA. The sample includes a few hundred thousand clones, roughly 90% of them seen just once. This CDR3 is 13 amino acids long. With 3 bases removed from V and 1 base from J, the gap between germline ends came to 6 bases. This sequence was found in a man between 18 and 35 years old who had recovered from COVID-19. The chain employs TRBV12-3 or TRBV12-4 and TRBJ1-1, with D hard to call. The material sequenced was peripheral blood. CDR3 DNA: TGTGCCAGCAGTTTCGCGGAGAACACTGAAGCTTTCTTT. The encoded protein is CASSFAENTEAFF.